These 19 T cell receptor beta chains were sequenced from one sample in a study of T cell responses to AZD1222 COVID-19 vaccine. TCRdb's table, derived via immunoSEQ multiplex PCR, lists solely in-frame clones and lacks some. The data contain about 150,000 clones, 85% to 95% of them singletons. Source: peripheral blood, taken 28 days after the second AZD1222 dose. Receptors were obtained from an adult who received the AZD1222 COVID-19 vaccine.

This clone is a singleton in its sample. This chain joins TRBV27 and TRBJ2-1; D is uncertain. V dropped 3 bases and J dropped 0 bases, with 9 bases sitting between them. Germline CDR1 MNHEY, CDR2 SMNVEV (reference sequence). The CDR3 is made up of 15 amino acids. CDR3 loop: CASSLVASSYNEQFF. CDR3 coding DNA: TGTGCCAGCAGTTTGGTCGCGAGCTCCTACAATGAGCAGTTCTTC.

The CDR3: CASSQGGPGPGNTIYF. The CDR3 region has the DNA TGTGCCAGCAGCCAAGGGGGTCCAGGGCCTGGAAACACCATATATTTT. V usage is TRBV3-1 (or the pseudogene TRBV3-2) and J usage is TRBJ1-3; D is possibly TRBD1 (5 bases). V gave up 1 base and J gave up 2 bases, with 12 bases separating them. This CDR3 has 16 amino acids. The germline CDR1 and CDR2 sequences are LGHDT and YNNKEL (reference sequence).

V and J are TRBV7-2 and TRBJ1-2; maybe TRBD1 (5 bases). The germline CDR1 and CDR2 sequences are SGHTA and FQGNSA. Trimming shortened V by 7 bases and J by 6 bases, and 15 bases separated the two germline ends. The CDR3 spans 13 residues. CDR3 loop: CASTLTENNGYTF. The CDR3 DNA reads TGTGCCAGCACCTTGACAGAGAATAATGGCTACACCTTC.

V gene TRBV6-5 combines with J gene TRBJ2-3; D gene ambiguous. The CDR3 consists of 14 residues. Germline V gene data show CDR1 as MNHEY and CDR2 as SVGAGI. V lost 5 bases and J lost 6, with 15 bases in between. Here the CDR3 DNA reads TGTGCCAGCAGTCCCCTGGCAGGCAGGGATACGCAGTATTTT. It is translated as CASSPLAGRDTQYF.

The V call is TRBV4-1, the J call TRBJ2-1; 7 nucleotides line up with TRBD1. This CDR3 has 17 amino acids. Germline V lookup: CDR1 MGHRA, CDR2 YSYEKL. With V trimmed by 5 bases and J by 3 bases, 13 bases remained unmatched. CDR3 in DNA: TGCGCCAGCAGCTACAGACCCCGGGACAGCGTCTACAATGAGCAGTTCTTC. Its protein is CASSYRPRDSVYNEQFF.

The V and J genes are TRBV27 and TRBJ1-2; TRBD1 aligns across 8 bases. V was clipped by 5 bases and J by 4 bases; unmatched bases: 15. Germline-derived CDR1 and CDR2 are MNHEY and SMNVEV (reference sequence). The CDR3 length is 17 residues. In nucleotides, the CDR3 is TGTGCCAGCAGTATAAAATGGGACAGGACAACTCCCTATGGCTACACCTTC. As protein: CASSIKWDRTTPYGYTF.

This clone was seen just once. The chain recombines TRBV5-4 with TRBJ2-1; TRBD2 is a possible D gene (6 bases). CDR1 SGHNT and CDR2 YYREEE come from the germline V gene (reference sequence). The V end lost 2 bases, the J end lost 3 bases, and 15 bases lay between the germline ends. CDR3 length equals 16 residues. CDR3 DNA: TGTGCCAGCAGCTTTCGAGGTGGTAGCGGCTACAATGAGCAGTTCTTC. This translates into CASSFRGGSGYNEQFF.

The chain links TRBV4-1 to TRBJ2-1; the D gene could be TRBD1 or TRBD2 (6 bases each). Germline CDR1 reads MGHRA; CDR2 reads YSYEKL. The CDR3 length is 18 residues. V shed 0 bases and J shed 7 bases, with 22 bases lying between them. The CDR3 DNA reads TGCGCCAGCAGCCAAGATGGTCGGGCGGGACATGGGGTAAATGAGCAGTTCTTC. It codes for CASSQDGRAGHGVNEQFF.

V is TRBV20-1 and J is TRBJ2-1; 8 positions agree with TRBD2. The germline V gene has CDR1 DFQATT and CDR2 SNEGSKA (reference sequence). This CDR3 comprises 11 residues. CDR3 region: CSPFAGGEQFF. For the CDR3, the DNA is TGCAGCCCCTTTGCGGGAGGTGAGCAGTTCTTC.

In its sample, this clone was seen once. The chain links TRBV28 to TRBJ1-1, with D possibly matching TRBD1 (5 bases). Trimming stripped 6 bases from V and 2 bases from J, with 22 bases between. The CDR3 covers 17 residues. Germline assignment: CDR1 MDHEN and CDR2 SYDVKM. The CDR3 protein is CASSPVPWDSRNTEAFF. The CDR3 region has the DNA TGTGCCAGCAGCCCCGTCCCCTGGGACTCACGAAACACTGAAGCTTTCTTT.

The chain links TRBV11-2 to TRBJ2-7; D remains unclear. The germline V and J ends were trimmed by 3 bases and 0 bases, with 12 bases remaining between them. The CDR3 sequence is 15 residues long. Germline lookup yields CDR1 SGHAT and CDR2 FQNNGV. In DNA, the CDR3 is TGTGCCAGCAGCTTGATAGGCTTGAGCTCCTACGAGCAGTACTTC. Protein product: CASSLIGLSSYEQYF.

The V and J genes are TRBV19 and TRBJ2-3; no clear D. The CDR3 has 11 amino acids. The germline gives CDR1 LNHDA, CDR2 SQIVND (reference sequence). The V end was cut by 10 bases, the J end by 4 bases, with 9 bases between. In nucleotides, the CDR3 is TGTGCCACCTCGGCGCCAGATACGCAGTATTTT. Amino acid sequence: CATSAPDTQYF.

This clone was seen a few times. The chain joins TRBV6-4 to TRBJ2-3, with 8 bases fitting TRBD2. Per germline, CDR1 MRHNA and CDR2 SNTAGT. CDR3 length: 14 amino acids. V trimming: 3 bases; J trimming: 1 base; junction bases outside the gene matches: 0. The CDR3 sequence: CASSERGGTDTQYF. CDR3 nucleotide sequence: TGTGCCAGCAGTGAGCGGGGGGGCACAGATACGCAGTATTTT.

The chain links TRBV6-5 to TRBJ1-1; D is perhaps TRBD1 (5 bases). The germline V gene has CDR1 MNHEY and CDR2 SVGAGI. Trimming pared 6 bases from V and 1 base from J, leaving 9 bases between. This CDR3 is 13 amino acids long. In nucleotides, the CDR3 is TGTGCCAGCAGGAGGGGACCGAACACTGAAGCTTTCTTT. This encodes CASRRGPNTEAFF.

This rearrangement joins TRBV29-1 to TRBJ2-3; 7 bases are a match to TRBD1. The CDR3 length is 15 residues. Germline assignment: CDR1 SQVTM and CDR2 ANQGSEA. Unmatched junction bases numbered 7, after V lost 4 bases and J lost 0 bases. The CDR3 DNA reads TGCAGCGTTGTGCCGGGACAGAGGAGCACAGATACGCAGTATTTT. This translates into CSVVPGQRSTDTQYF.

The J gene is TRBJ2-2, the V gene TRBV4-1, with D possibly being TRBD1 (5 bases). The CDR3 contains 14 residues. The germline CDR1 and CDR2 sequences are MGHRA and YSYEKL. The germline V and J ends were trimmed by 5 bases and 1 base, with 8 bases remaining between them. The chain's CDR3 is CASSSDRNTGELFF. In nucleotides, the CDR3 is TGCGCCAGCAGCTCCGACAGGAACACCGGGGAGCTGTTTTTT.

The CDR3 region has the DNA TGTGCCAGTCAACCCAAGGCAGGACTAACTGAAGCTTTCTTT. Amino acids: CASQPKAGLTEAFF. The chain has TRBV19 and TRBJ1-1, with D uncertain. This CDR3 is 14 amino acids long. Germline CDR1 is LNHDA and CDR2 is SQIVND (reference sequence). Trimming cost V 8 bases and J 5 bases, with 18 bases left between them.

The CDR3 reads CAVTFYSGNTIYF. DNA for the CDR3: TGTGCCGTGACTTTCTACTCTGGAAACACCATATATTTT. V and J are TRBV30 and TRBJ1-3, with D uncertain. The V and J ends lost 8 bases and 0 bases respectively, with 11 bases between them. Germline assignment: CDR1 GTSNPN and CDR2 SVGIG (reference sequence). This CDR3 has 13 residues. Drawing the rest from reference TRBV30 and TRBJ1-3, the complete variable domain is SQTIHQWPATLVQPVGSPLSLECTVEGTSNPNLYWYRQAAGRGLQLLFYSVGIGQISSEVPQNLSASRPQDRQFILSSKKLLLSDSGFYLCAVTFYSGNTIYFGEGSWLTVV.

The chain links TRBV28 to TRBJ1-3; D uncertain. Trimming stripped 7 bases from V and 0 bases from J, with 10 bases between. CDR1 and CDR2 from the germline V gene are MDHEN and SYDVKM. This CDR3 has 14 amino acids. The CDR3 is CASTDLLSGNTIYF. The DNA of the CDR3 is TGTGCCAGCACAGACCTACTCTCTGGAAACACCATATATTTT.